What follows describes a single T cell receptor beta chain. This sample stems from a study of blood T cell repertoires in COVID-19. On the study more broadly: Some COVID-19 samples were acute and others convalescent; all came from the United States, Italy and Spain. T cells, B-cell-depleted T cells, or PBMCs provided the cDNA or gDNA that served as material.

In the original workflow: Estimated nucleated cell counts came from reference gene primer amplification. Libraries were prepared by immunoSEQ multiplex PCR; TCRdb keeps only in-frame clonotypes and omits some of them. V and J calls and clone size are those listed in that table; D and trimming were worked out from the DNA. The sample records about 81,000 clones, approximately 71% being singletons. The germline V and J ends were trimmed by 4 bases and 7 bases, with 14 bases remaining between them. The CDR3 consists of 13 residues. The germline V gene encodes CDR1 GTSNPN and CDR2 SVGIG (reference sequence).

Specimen: peripheral blood. The chain recombines TRBV30 with TRBJ1-5, with D maybe TRBD1 (5 bases). The TCR originated in a woman in her forties or fifties with acute or convalescent COVID-19. The chain's CDR3 is CAWTQGGSQPQHF. The CDR3, as DNA: TGTGCCTGGACCCAGGGCGGATCCCAGCCCCAGCATTTT.